This TCR beta chain was observed in a study of patients and donors after allogeneic stem cell transplantation. TCRdb analysed the RT-PCR reads with MiXCR anew, one entry per CDR3 protein. The repertoire holds about 200,000 distinct CDR3 sequences, with around 40% as singletons. This clonotype was seen repeatedly, ten times or more. The germline V gene has CDR1 LGHDT and CDR2 YNNKEL (reference sequence). The CDR3 spans 16 residues. Trimming cost V 3 bases and J 4 bases; bases outside gene matches: 11. This chain connects TRBV3-1 to TRBJ1-1, with 7 bases matching TRBD1. The specimen sequenced was blood, either unsorted or a sorted T cell fraction (not recorded which). The TCR comes from a human donor who was either an allogeneic HSCT recipient or a stem cell or donor lymphocyte infusion donor (not recorded which). It is not recorded whose cells these are; they may come from a transplant donor. The CDR3: CASSQTGFVEGTEAFF. CDR3 DNA sequence: TGTGCCAGCAGCCAGACAGGGTTCGTGGAGGGCACTGAAGCTTTCTTT.